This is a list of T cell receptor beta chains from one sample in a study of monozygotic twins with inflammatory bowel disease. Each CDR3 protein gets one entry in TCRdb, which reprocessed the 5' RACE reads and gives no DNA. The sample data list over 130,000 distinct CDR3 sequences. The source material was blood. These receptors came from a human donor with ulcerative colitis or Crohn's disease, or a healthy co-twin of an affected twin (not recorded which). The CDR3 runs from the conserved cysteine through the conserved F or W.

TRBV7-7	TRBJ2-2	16	CASSFGTGLSTGELFF
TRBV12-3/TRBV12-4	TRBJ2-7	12	CASSLARGEQYF
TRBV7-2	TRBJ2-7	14	CASSEQGTPYEQYF
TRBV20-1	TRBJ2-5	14	CSARDARGQETQYF
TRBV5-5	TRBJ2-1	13	CASSLTSGGAEFF
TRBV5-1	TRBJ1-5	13	CASSIDRDQPQHF
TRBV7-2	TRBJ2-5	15	CASSLSSGVVETQYF
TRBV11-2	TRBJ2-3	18	CASSLVSGGVRVTDTQYF
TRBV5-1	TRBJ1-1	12	CATSEVGTEAFF
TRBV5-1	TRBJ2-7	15	CASSLEQVSSYEQYF
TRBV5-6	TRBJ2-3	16	CASSFAGTGSTDTQYF
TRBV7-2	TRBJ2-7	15	CASSLDGQGFYEQYF
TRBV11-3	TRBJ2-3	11	CASSLGNTQYF
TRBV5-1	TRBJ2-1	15	CASRLGGAGNNEQFF
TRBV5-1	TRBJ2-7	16	CASSLSGTGAGGEQYF
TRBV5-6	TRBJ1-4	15	CASSFSPGENEKLFF
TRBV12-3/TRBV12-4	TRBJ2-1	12	CASTTDRNEQFF
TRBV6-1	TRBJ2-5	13	CASSLTSLETQYF
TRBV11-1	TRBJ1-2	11	CASSLGYGYTF
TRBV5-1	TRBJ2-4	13	CASSPREGDIQYF
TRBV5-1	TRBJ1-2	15	CASSLEGSRNYGYTF
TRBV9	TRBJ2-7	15	CASSPSSGGAYEQYF
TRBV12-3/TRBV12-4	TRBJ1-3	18	CASSWGRSGVNSGNTIYF
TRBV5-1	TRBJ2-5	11	CASSELETQYF
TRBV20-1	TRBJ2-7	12	CSARVRDYEQYF
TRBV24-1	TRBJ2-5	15	CATSDPARDQETQYF
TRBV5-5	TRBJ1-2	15	CASSLYQSRGDGYTF
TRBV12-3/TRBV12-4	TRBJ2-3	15	CASLDGQHLTDTQYF
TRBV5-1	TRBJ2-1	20	CASSLWGRGGSPRSYNEQFF
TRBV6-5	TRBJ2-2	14	CASSWTGEAGELFF
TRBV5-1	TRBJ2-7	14	CASSFTDNSYEQYF
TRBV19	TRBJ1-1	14	CATDTANGGTEAFF
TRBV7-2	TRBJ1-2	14	CASRPGQGYYGYTF
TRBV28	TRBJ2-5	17	CDSSLIVMGGFQETQYF
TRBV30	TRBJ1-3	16	CAWSDPGGADGNTIYF
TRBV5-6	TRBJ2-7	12	CASSLAKYEQYF
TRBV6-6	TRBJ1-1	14	CASYSGQGAVEAFF
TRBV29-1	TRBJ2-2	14	CSVGTVANTGELFF
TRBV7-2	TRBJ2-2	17	CASSLGLAGTGSGELFF
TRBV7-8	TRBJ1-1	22	CASSYGTLGTGGRLGAYTEAFF
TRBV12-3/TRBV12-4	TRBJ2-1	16	CASSFLTGGGYNEQFF
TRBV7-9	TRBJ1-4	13	CASRAVTYEKLFF